This TCR beta chain was found in a study of T cell clones after liver transplantation. Produced via immunoSEQ multiplex PCR; TCRdb's table is partial and in-frame only. The sample contains roughly 100,000 clones, about 80% of which appear only once. The V and J ends lost 3 bases and 2 bases respectively, with 14 bases between them. The CDR3 has 16 residues. Germline V gene data show CDR1 as MDHEN and CDR2 as SYDVKM. The rearrangement uses TRBV28 and TRBJ1-5, with D possibly being TRBD1 (5 bases). This TCR was sampled from a human patient who received a liver transplant. Part of the T cell pool may stem from the graft donor. The input for sequencing was CD4+ T cells from blood, taken approximately 50 months after liver transplant. The CDR3 coding sequence is TGTGCCAGCAGTTTGGGGGATGGAGGAGGCAATCAGCCCCAGCATTTT. Translation: CASSLGDGGGNQPQHF.